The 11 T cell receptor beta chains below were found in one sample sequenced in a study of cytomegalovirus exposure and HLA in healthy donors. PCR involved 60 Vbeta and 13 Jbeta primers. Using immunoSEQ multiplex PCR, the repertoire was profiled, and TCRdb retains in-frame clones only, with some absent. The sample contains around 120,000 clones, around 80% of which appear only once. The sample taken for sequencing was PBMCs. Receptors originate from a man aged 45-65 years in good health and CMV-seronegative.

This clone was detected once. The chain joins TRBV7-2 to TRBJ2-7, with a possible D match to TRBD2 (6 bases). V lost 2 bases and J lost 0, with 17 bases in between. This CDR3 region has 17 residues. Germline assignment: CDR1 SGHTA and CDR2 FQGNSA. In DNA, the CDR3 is TGTGCCAGCAGCTTATTTGGGGCGGGGCTGAGCTCCTACGAGCAGTACTTC. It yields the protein CASSLFGAGLSSYEQYF.

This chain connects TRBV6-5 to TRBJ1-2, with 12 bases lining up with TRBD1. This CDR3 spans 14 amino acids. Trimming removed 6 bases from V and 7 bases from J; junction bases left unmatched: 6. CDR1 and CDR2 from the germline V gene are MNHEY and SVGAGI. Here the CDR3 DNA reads TGTGCCAGCAGGCCGGGACAGGGGGCATCTGGCTACACCTTC. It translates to CASRPGQGASGYTF.

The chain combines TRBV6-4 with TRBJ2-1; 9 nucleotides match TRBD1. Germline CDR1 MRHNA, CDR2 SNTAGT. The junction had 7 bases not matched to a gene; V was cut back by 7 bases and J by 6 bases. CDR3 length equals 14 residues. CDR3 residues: CASMSDRGSNEQFF. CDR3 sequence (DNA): TGTGCCAGCATGTCTGACAGGGGGAGCAATGAGCAGTTCTTC.

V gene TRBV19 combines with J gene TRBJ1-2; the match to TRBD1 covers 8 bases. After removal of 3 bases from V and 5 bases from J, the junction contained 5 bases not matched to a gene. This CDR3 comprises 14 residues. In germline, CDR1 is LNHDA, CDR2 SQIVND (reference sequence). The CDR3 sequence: CASSMGQVGYGYTF. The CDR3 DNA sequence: TGTGCCAGTAGTATGGGACAGGTTGGGTATGGCTACACCTTC.

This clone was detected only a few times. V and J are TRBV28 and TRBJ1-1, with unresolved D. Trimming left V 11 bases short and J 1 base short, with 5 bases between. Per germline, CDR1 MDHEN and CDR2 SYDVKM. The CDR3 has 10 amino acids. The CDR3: CAQQNTEAFF. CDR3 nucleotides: TGTGCCCAACAGAACACTGAAGCTTTCTTT.

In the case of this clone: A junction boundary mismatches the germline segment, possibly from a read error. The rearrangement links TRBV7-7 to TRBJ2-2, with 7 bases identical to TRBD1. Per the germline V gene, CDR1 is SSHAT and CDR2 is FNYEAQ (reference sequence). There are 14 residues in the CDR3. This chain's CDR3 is CASSRTGITGELFF. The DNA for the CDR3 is TGTGCTAGCAGTCGGACAGGAATTACCGGGGAGCTGTTTTTT.

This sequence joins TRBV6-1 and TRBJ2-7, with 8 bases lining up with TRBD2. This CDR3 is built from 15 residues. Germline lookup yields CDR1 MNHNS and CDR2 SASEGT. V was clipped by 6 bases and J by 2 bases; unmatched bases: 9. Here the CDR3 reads CASRMELAVTYEQYF. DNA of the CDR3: TGTGCCAGCAGGATGGAACTAGCGGTGACCTACGAGCAGTACTTC.

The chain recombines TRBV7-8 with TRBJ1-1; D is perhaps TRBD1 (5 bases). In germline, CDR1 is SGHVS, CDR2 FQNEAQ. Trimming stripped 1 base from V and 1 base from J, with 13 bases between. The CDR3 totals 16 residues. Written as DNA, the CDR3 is TGTGCCAGCAGCTTAGTCGGCAGGGTAGGGAACACTGAAGCTTTCTTT. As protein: CASSLVGRVGNTEAFF.

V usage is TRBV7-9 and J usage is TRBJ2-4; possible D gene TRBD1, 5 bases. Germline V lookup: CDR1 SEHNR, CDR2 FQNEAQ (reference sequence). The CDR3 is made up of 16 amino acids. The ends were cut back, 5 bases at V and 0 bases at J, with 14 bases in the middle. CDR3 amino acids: CASSGQVTLAKNIQYF. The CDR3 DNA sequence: TGTGCCAGCAGCGGACAAGTTACCTTAGCCAAAAACATTCAGTACTTC.

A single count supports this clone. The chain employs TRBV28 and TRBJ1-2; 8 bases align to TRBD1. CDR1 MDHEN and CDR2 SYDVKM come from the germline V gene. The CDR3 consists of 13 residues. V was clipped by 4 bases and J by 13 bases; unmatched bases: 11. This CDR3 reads CASSSPSDRVLTF. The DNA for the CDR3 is TGTGCCAGCAGTTCCCCCTCGGACAGGGTACTCACCTTC.

As DNA, the CDR3 is TGCGCCAGCAGCTTGGTTTTCGGCGGCCTATCTGGGGCCAACGTCCTGACTTTC. Protein: CASSLVFGGLSGANVLTF. The genes are TRBV5-1 and TRBJ2-6, with D unresolved. Trimming took off 0 bases at V and 1 base at J, with 14 bases between the two ends. The germline gives CDR1 SGHRS, CDR2 YFSETQ. The CDR3 length is 18 residues.